These 14 T cell receptor beta chains were all obtained from the same sample, sequenced in a study of blood T cell repertoires in COVID-19 (TCRdb year 2020). The library was produced with the immunoSEQ multiplex PCR assay. Here the immuneACCESS table is served through TCRdb, limited to in-frame sequences with V and J called. Missing clones are a known gap in these copies; in checked studies unresolved V genes cover under half, and the rest lacks a known reason. This sample comprises about 670,000 clones, over 80% of them detected only once. The top ten constitute over 0.2% of the sample. Source material: peripheral blood. These receptors were taken from a woman aged 18-29 years with acute or convalescent COVID-19.

The chain combines TRBV20-1 with TRBJ1-4; D not certain. Between the trimmed V and J ends, which lost 3 bases and 9 bases, there was a span of 14 bases. The CDR3 sequence is 13 residues long. Per germline, CDR1 DFQATT and CDR2 SNEGSKA (reference sequence). CDR3 sequence: CSASYPAAQKLFF. Here the CDR3 DNA reads TGCAGTGCTAGTTACCCCGCGGCGCAAAAACTGTTTTTT.

The chain is built from TRBV18 and TRBJ2-2; no clear D. The germline V gene has CDR1 KGHSH and CDR2 LQKENI. V dropped 0 bases and J dropped 6 bases, with 8 bases sitting between them. The CDR3 is 14 residues long. CDR3 amino acids: CASSPPLWSGELFF. The CDR3 DNA reads TGTGCCAGCTCACCACCTCTATGGTCCGGGGAGCTGTTTTTT.

This clone was counted once. This chain joins TRBV19 and TRBJ2-7, with D perhaps TRBD2 (5 bases). The CDR3 totals 14 residues. The germline V gene encodes CDR1 LNHDA and CDR2 SQIVND (reference sequence). Trimming removed 0 bases from V and 7 bases from J, with 13 bases in between. CDR3 coding DNA: TGTGCCAGTAGTATAGATCGGTGGACTCGGGAGCAGTACTTC. It specifies CASSIDRWTREQYF.

This rearrangement joins TRBV5-4 to TRBJ1-2; D might be TRBD1 (5 bases). Trimming took 6 bases from V and 8 from J, leaving 20 bases between them. Germline V gene sequence: CDR1 SGHNT, CDR2 YYREEE (reference sequence). This CDR3 region has 14 residues. The CDR3 nucleotides are TGTGCCAGCAACCGGGACGGGGGAAAAGGGGGCTACACCTTC. This translates into CASNRDGGKGGYTF.

This clone has just one count. The V gene is TRBV5-8, the J gene TRBJ1-2; 7 positions match TRBD1. Trimming took 2 bases from V and 0 from J; bases not matched to a gene: 4. This CDR3 region has 15 residues. Per germline, CDR1 SGHTS and CDR2 YDEGEE. CDR3 amino acids: CASSFDRATNYGYTF. CDR3 bases: TGTGCCAGCAGCTTTGACAGGGCTACTAACTATGGCTACACCTTC.

This chain uses TRBV3-1 (or the pseudogene TRBV3-2) with TRBJ2-3, with D perhaps matching TRBD1 (6 bases). Germline CDR1 and CDR2: LGHDT and YNNKEL (reference sequence). The CDR3 runs 15 residues. V lost 4 bases, J lost 6 bases, and 17 bases lay in between. CDR3 in DNA: TGTGCCAGCAGCCTTAGTCTATCAGGGGCGGATACGCAGTATTTT. The encoded protein is CASSLSLSGADTQYF.

The V gene is TRBV30, the J gene TRBJ1-4; weak D call: TRBD1 (6 bases). The CDR3 consists of 14 residues. The germline V gene encodes CDR1 GTSNPN and CDR2 SVGIG (reference sequence). Trimming cost V 2 bases and J 5 bases, with 12 bases left between them. The CDR3 reads CAWSTWTANEKLFF. In DNA, the CDR3 is TGTGCCTGGAGTACTTGGACAGCAAATGAAAAACTGTTTTTT.

This sequence joins TRBV9 and TRBJ2-3; D might be TRBD2 (6 bases). V lost 4 bases, J lost 0 bases, and 12 bases lay in between. The length of the CDR3 is 15 residues. Germline V CDR1 and CDR2: SGDLS, YYNGEE. In nucleotides, the CDR3 is TGTGCCAGCAGCCTCGGGGGACCTAGCACAGATACGCAGTATTTT. Translated, it gives CASSLGGPSTDTQYF. Drawing the rest from reference TRBV9 and TRBJ2-3, the complete variable domain is DSGVTQTPKHLITATGQRVTLRCSPRSGDLSVYWYQQSLDQGLQFLIQYYNGEERAKGNILERFSAQQFPDLHSELNLSSLELGDSALYFCASSLGGPSTDTQYFGPGTRLTVL.

This clone came up once. Additional DNA sequences in this sample encode the identical CDR3. This sequence joins TRBV7-6 and TRBJ1-1; maybe TRBD1 (6 bases). The CDR3 contains 13 residues. Germline V gives CDR1 SGHVS, CDR2 FNYEAQ. V lost 0 bases and J 8 bases, leaving 10 bases between the germline ends. CDR3 nucleotides: TGTGCCAGCAGCTTAGCGGGACAACTCGAAGCTTTCTTT. Its translation is CASSLAGQLEAFF.

This chain links TRBV5-1 with TRBJ1-4; 8 nucleotides match TRBD1. This CDR3 has 14 amino acids. The V gene's germline CDR1 is SGHRS and CDR2 YFSETQ. V gave up 4 bases and J gave up 8 bases; unmatched junction bases: 7. This chain's CDR3 is CASSRGQGGEKLFF. The CDR3 DNA is TGCGCCAGCAGCCGAGGACAGGGTGGCGAAAAACTGTTTTTT.

V is TRBV6-2 or TRBV6-3 and J is TRBJ1-5; a possible D gene is TRBD1 (5 bases). The CDR3 consists of 15 residues. Germline V CDR1 and CDR2: MNHEY, SVGEGT. The V and J ends lost 4 bases and 1 base respectively, with 11 bases between them. The CDR3 loop is CASSFAGRSNQPQHF. As DNA, the CDR3 is TGTGCCAGCAGTTTTGCGGGACGGAGCAATCAGCCCCAGCATTTT.

The chain carries TRBV13 and TRBJ2-7; 9 bases align to TRBD1. The V gene end was trimmed by 4 bases and the J gene end by 5 bases; junction bases not matched to a gene: 12. Germline CDR1 is PRHDT and CDR2 is FYEKMQ (reference sequence). This CDR3 has 16 amino acids. CDR3 in amino acids: CASSSAGTGKAHEQYF. CDR3 nucleotides: TGTGCCAGCAGCTCCGCCGGGACAGGGAAGGCCCACGAGCAGTACTTC.

The V call is TRBV6-5, the J call TRBJ1-5; D is possibly TRBD1 (6 bases). V was cut by 4 bases and J by 6 bases, with 19 bases left in between. Germline-derived CDR1 and CDR2 are MNHEY and SVGAGI. The CDR3 totals 16 residues. CDR3 in DNA: TGTGCCAGCAGTTTTTCCGTGACAGGCACAGGTCAGCCCCAGCATTTT. This sequence encodes CASSFSVTGTGQPQHF.

The CDR3 bases are TGTGCCAGCAGTGAAACAGGGGGCTTGGATACGCAGTATTTT. This codes for CASSETGGLDTQYF. The V call is TRBV6-1, the J call TRBJ2-3, with 9 bases identical to TRBD1. With 2 bases clipped from V and 6 bases from J, the junction kept 3 bases outside the gene matches. The CDR3 sequence is 14 residues long. CDR1 MNHNS and CDR2 SASEGT come from the germline V gene.